The clone carrying this TCR beta chain was found a few times. These data are taken from a study of T-cell memory formation after mild COVID-19. For the study at large: Among the donors, TCR clusters were largely specific to each donor.

TCRdb reanalysed the 5' RACE reads using MiXCR and keeps one entry per CDR3 protein. The sample holds 470,000 or so distinct CDR3 sequences, around a sixth seen once. This CDR3 has 17 residues. CDR1 and CDR2 from the germline V gene are LNHNV and YYDKDF (reference sequence). Losses at the gene ends were 1 base for V and 1 base for J; bases not matched to a gene: 8. This TCR derives from an adult woman who had mild COVID-19 (a few samples of this study predate the infection). Cell type and time point are not known. The chain couples TRBV15 to TRBJ2-3; 7 nucleotides agree with TRBD1. The sample comprised PBMCs or a T cell subset sorted from them (not recorded which). CDR3 protein: CATSRGGQARGTDTQYF. CDR3 coding DNA: TGTGCCACCAGCAGAGGTGGACAGGCGAGAGGCACAGATACGCAGTATTTT.